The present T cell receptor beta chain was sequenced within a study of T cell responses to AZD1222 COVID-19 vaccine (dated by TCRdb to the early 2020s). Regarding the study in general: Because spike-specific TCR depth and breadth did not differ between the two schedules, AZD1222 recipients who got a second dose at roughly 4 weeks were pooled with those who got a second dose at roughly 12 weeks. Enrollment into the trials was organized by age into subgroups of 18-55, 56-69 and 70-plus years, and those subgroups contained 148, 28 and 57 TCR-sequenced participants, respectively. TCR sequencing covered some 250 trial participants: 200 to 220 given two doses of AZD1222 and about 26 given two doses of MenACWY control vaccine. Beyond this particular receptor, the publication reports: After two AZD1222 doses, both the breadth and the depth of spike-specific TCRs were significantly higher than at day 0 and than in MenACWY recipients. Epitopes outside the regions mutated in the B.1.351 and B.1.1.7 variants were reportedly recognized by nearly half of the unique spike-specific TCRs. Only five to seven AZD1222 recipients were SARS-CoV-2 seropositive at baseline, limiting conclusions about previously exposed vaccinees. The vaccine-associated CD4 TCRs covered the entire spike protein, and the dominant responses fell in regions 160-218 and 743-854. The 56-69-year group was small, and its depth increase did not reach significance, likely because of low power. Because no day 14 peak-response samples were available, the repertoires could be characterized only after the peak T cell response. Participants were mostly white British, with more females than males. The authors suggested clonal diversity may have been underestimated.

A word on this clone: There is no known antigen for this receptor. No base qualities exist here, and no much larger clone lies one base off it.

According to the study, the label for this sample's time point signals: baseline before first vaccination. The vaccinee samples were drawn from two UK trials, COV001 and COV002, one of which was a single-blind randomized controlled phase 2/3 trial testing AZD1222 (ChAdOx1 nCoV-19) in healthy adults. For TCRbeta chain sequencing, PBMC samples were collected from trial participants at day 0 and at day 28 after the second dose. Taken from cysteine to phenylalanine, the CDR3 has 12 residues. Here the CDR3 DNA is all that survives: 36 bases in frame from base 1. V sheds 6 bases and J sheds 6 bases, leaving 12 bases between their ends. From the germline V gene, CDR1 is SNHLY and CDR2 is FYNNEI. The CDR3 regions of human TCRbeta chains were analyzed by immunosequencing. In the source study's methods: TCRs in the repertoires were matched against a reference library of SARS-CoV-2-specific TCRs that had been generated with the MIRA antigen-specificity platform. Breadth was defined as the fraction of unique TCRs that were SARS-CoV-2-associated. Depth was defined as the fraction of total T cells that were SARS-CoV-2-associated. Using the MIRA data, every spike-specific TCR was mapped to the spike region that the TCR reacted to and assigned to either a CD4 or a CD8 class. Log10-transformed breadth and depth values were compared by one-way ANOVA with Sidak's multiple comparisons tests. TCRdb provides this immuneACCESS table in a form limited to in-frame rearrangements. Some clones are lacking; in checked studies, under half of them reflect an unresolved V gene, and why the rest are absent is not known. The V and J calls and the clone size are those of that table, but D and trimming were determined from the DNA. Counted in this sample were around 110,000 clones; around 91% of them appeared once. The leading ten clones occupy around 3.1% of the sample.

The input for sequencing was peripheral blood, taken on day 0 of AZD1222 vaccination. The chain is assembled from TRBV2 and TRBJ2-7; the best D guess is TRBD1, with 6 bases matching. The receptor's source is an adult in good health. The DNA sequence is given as TGTGCCAGCAGGAGACAGGATCCCGAGCAGTACTTC. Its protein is CASRRQDPEQYF.